This TCR beta chain appears in the sequencing data of a study of molecular identifiers for immune sequencing clone quantification. The study's findings and limits: Same-barcode identical TCR molecules could make highly expanded clones look smaller than they are.

The table lists this clonotype with many counts. Its target is not known. TCRdb fed the PCR reads into MiXCR, producing one record per CDR3 protein. The sample includes under 650,000 distinct CDR3 sequences, 20% of them seen just once. The CDR3 runs 16 residues. The junction had 10 bases not matched to a gene; V was cut back by 6 bases and J by 2 bases. The V and J genes are TRBV12-3 or TRBV12-4 and TRBJ2-3, with 8 bases that match TRBD2. The source material was naive CD8+ T cells from blood, with Jurkat cell RNA spiked in. The subset denotes: FACS-sorted CD8+CD4-CCR7+CD45RA+ naive T cells. The receptor's source is a human donor in good health. Some libraries in this study had Jurkat cell RNA spiked in. The CDR3 is CASSRPVGGVTDTQYF. DNA of the CDR3: TGTGCCAGCAGCCGCCCCGTCGGGGGGGTCACAGATACGCAGTATTTT.